The subject of this entry is one T cell receptor (beta chain). Its antigen is unidentified. This entry is derived from a study of post-analysis software for immune sequencing data. Whole-study context: The cohort encompassed relapsing-remitting, secondary progressive and progressive-relapsing multiple sclerosis disease courses. Study results and limitations: TRBV5-6, TRBV5-1 and TRBV20-1 were among roughly 5 TRBV segments more frequent in patients than controls.

Prepared TCR beta cDNA libraries contained unique molecular identifiers. The source material, roughly 0.9 to 10 million T cells, gave rise to 400,000 to 550,000 cDNA molecules. TCRdb passed the PCR reads through MiXCR, listing each CDR3 protein once. The profile shows 750,000 to 950,000 distinct CDR3 sequences, about 43% of them singletons. V lost 3 bases to trimming and J lost 7 bases; unmatched junction nucleotides: 5. The CDR3 consists of 15 residues. Specimen: blood. The rearrangement uses TRBV12-3 or TRBV12-4 and TRBJ2-1; TRBD1 matches 11 bases. This receptor was taken from a girl between 5 and 17 years old with multiple sclerosis. The DNA of the CDR3 is TGTGCCAGCAGTTTGGGACAGGGGGTAGGGAATGAGCAGTTCTTC. Amino acid sequence: CASSLGQGVGNEQFF.